Below are 17 T cell receptor beta chains sequenced from a single sample in a study of T-cell reconstitution after alpha-beta-depleted transplantation in children. Using unique molecular identifiers, the investigators prepared the TCRbeta library. TCRdb re-called the PCR reads with MiXCR, one entry per CDR3 protein. The sample has 90,000 to 100,000 distinct CDR3 sequences; about 25% are singletons. Sequenced here: PBMCs, sampled before TCRalphabeta/CD19-depleted stem cell transplant. Receptor source: a boy aged 2 to 10 with acute lymphoblastic leukemia, due to receive a stem cell transplant.

Remarks on this clonotype: Because the CDR3 is missing its conserved closing phenylalanine or tryptophan, this is likely a read error. The genes are TRBV6-1 and TRBJ2-7; D might be TRBD1 or TRBD2, each matching 5 bases. The CDR3 is made up of 12 amino acids. Trimming took 10 bases from V and 2 from J, leaving 12 bases between them. Germline lookup yields CDR1 MNHNS and CDR2 SASEGT. Here the CDR3 DNA reads TGTGCCACCCGGGACGGTACCTACGAGCAGTACTCC. Translation gives CATRDGTYEQYS.

The sample holds a few counts of this clonotype. The rearrangement links TRBV29-1 to TRBJ1-3, with 7 bases lining up with TRBD1. CDR3 length equals 14 residues. Germline CDR1 reads SQVTM; CDR2 reads ANQGSEA. J gave up 4 bases and V 6 bases, and 9 bases lay outside the gene matches. The CDR3 spells CSVGTGEMGNTIYF. The CDR3 region has the DNA TGCAGCGTAGGCACAGGGGAGATGGGAAACACCATATATTTT. Looking up the rest from reference TRBV29-1 and TRBJ1-3 gives the full variable domain: SAVISQKPSRDICQRGTSLTIQCQVDSQVTMMFWYRQQPGQSLTLIATANQGSEATYESGFVIDKFPISRPNLTFSTLTVSNMSPEDSSIYLCSVGTGEMGNTIYFGEGSWLTVV.

The chain links TRBV28 to TRBJ1-4; no clear D. Per the germline V gene, CDR1 is MDHEN and CDR2 is SYDVKM. The CDR3 is 13 residues long. Trimming stripped 7 bases from V and 2 bases from J, with 8 bases between. The DNA for the CDR3 is TGTGCCAGCAAGCGGGATACTAATGAAAAACTGTTTTTT. Its translation is CASKRDTNEKLFF.

This clonotype showed up just a few times. The chain has TRBV28 and TRBJ1-5; D is uncertain. Germline CDR1 reads MDHEN; CDR2 reads SYDVKM. This CDR3 is built from 16 residues. V gave up 6 bases and J gave up 1 base, with 16 bases separating them. CDR3 DNA sequence: TGTGCCAGCAGCTCCCTTACCGGTGCGAGCAATCAGCCCCAGCATTTT. Protein sequence: CASSSLTGASNQPQHF.

This chain connects TRBV30 to TRBJ2-5, with 7 positions matching TRBD2. The CDR3 length is 14 residues. Germline V gives CDR1 GTSNPN, CDR2 SVGIG (reference sequence). V shed 0 bases and J 1 base; nucleotides not matched to a gene: 2. The CDR3 DNA follows: TGTGCCTGGAGTGTGGGGGGGATCCAAGAGACCCAGTACTTC. Encoded protein: CAWSVGGIQETQYF. Complete variable domain (other parts from reference TRBV30 and TRBJ2-5): SQTIHQWPATLVQPVGSPLSLECTVEGTSNPNLYWYRQAAGRGLQLLFYSVGIGQISSEVPQNLSASRPQDRQFILSSKKLLLSDSGFYLCAWSVGGIQETQYFGPGTRLLVL.

The CDR3: CASSPIPGYTF. DNA for the CDR3: TGTGCCAGCAGTCCAATCCCCGGCTACACCTTC. This chain connects TRBV2 to TRBJ1-2; unclear D gene. The germline V gene encodes CDR1 SNHLY and CDR2 FYNNEI. The CDR3 is 11 residues long. Trimming took 5 bases from V and 8 from J, leaving 9 bases between them.

This clonotype was detected ten times or more. This chain uses TRBV6-4 with TRBJ2-3; D possibly corresponds to TRBD2 (6 bases). The germline gives CDR1 MRHNA, CDR2 SNTAGT. Between the trimmed V and J ends, which lost 5 bases and 0 bases, there was a span of 12 bases. The CDR3 loop spans 15 amino acids. The CDR3 spells CASSSGGASTDTQYF. CDR3 DNA: TGTGCCAGCAGTAGCGGAGGGGCTAGCACAGATACGCAGTATTTT.

This clonotype was seen only once. J is TRBJ2-2 and V is TRBV9, with 8 bases lining up with TRBD2. The CDR3 has 18 amino acids. The germline CDR1 and CDR2 sequences are SGDLS and YYNGEE. The junction had 9 bases not matched to a gene; V was cut back by 1 base and J by 1 base. CDR3 protein: CASSVSTSGGGNTGELFF. The CDR3 DNA reads TGTGCCAGCAGCGTAAGCACTAGCGGAGGGGGGAACACCGGGGAGCTGTTTTTT.

The CDR3 spells CASQVKREAGELFF. DNA for the CDR3: TGTGCCAGCCAGGTGAAACGGGAGGCCGGGGAGCTGTTTTTT. V is TRBV6-1 and J is TRBJ2-2, with 7 bases matching TRBD2. Germline loops: CDR1 MNHNS, CDR2 SASEGT. V lost 8 bases to trimming and J lost 6 bases; unmatched junction nucleotides: 9. The CDR3 extends over 14 amino acids.

The chain recombines TRBV15 with TRBJ2-7; TRBD2 matches 7 bases. Losses at the gene ends were 1 base for V and 0 bases for J; bases not matched to a gene: 6. This CDR3 comprises 16 residues. CDR1 and CDR2 (germline): LNHNV, YYDKDF (reference sequence). Here the CDR3 reads CATSRADSGPSYEQYF. CDR3 bases: TGTGCCACCAGCAGAGCAGATAGCGGGCCCTCCTACGAGCAGTACTTC.

V usage is TRBV20-1 and J usage is TRBJ2-7, with D tentatively TRBD1 (6 bases). This CDR3 is built from 14 residues. Germline assignment: CDR1 DFQATT and CDR2 SNEGSKA (reference sequence). Trimming removed 0 bases at V and 2 bases at J, with 11 bases between. The CDR3 bases are TGCAGTGCTAGAGATCCCACAGGGACCTACGAGCAGTACTTC. Translating gives CSARDPTGTYEQYF.

The V and J genes are TRBV7-2 and TRBJ2-1; 7 bases map to TRBD2. Germline trimming cut 1 base from V and 10 bases from J; bases unmatched to any gene: 7. From germline, CDR1 is SGHTA and CDR2 FQGNSA. There are 14 residues in the CDR3. The CDR3 is CASSLVAGRVEQFF. The CDR3 nucleotides are TGTGCCAGCAGCTTAGTGGCGGGGAGGGTCGAGCAGTTCTTC.

Only a few counts were recorded for this clonotype. As DNA, the CDR3 is TGTGCCAGCAGTCCTAGTGGGCGCCTAGCGGGTAAAGAGACCCAGTACTTC. It yields the protein CASSPSGRLAGKETQYF. The chain has TRBV28 and TRBJ2-5, with 8 bases matching TRBD2. V shed 5 bases, J shed 3 bases, and the junction held 14 bases outside the gene matches. This CDR3 is built from 17 residues. CDR1 and CDR2 (germline): MDHEN, SYDVKM.

The gene calls are TRBV11-2 and TRBJ2-1, with D possibly matching TRBD2 (6 bases). The CDR3 consists of 17 residues. Per the germline V gene, CDR1 is SGHAT and CDR2 is FQNNGV. Trimming shortened V by 0 bases and J by 0 bases, and 12 bases separated the two germline ends. DNA for the CDR3: TGTGCCAGCAGCTTAGACAGCGGAGGGCCCTCCTACAATGAGCAGTTCTTC. Translated: CASSLDSGGPSYNEQFF. The complete variable domain, with remaining parts taken from reference TRBV11-2 and TRBJ2-1, reads EAGVAQSPRYKIIEKRQSVAFWCNPISGHATLYWYQQILGQGPKLLIQFQNNGVVDDSQLPKDRFSAERLKGVDSTLKIQPAKLEDSAVYLCASSLDSGGPSYNEQFFGPGTRLTVL.

This clonotype was recorded many times. The chain links TRBV7-8 to TRBJ2-3; 9 bases match TRBD2. This CDR3 has 16 residues. The V gene end was trimmed by 2 bases and the J gene end by 6 bases; junction bases not matched to a gene: 9. Germline CDR1 and CDR2: SGHVS and FQNEAQ. The CDR3 DNA reads as TGTGCCAGCAGCTTATGGCTAGCGGGAATTGTTGATACGCAGTATTTT. Protein sequence: CASSLWLAGIVDTQYF.

The chain carries TRBV5-6 and TRBJ1-2, with D tentatively TRBD1 (6 bases). This CDR3 has 13 residues. V was shortened by 4 bases and J by 6 bases, with 13 bases between the two germline ends. CDR1 and CDR2 from the germline V gene are SGHDT and YYEEEE. CDR3 bases: TGTGCCAGCAGCCTCGGCAGGGGTCATGGCTACACCTTC. Protein sequence: CASSLGRGHGYTF.

This clonotype was seen only a few times. This chain joins TRBV20-1 and TRBJ2-3, with 12 positions matching TRBD2. This CDR3 spans 17 amino acids. The V and J ends lost 3 bases and 5 bases, in that order; junction bases with no gene match: 12. In germline, CDR1 is DFQATT, CDR2 SNEGSKA (reference sequence). The CDR3 loop is CSASLRTSGTFGDTQYF. CDR3 nucleotide sequence: TGCAGTGCTAGCCTCCGGACTAGCGGGACATTTGGAGATACGCAGTATTTT.